This T cell receptor (beta chain) derives from a study of blood T cell repertoires in COVID-19. Overall study: Spain, Italy and the United States supplied samples that represented acute and convalescent COVID-19. From T cells, B-cell-depleted T cells, or PBMCs came the material, which was cDNA or gDNA.

The CDR3 runs 16 residues. In the original workflow: The authors estimated nucleated cell counts from reference gene primer amplification. The repertoire was sequenced with immunoSEQ multiplex PCR; TCRdb's copy has only in-frame clones and lacks some. The DNA was the basis for D and trimming; V, J and clone size are from that table. Of around 130,000 clones listed, about 87% are singletons. Seattle patients were enrolled while actively infected and followed longitudinally. The sequenced sample consisted of peripheral blood. The TCR originated in a human donor with COVID-19, enrolled during active disease. The donor label of this sample is uncertain. The chain links TRBV12-1 to TRBJ1-3; the table's D gene call, TRBD1, was not cross checked with the DNA. TRBV12-1 is a pseudogene locus. CDR3 DNA: TGTGCCAGCGTTCTGGGACACTCGTTCTCTGGAAACACCATATATTTT. As protein: CASVLGHSFSGNTIYF.